Listed below are T cell receptor beta chains from one sample, sequenced in a study of vaccination effects on CD4 cells after COVID-19. No antigen has been identified for these receptors. Repertoires were generated with immunoSEQ multiplex PCR, while TCRdb's copy carries only in-frame clones and drops some. The sample yields around 22,000 clones, about three quarters seen once. Material: CD4+ T cells from PBMCs cultured with HCoV-229E spike peptides, obtained before COVID-19 vaccination. These receptor sequences come from a human donor who received a COVID-19 vaccine. The CDR3 runs from the conserved cysteine through the conserved F or W. A D gene is named only where the DNA matches it firmly. Expanded clones get a size class; other rows say once, few or many, or leave the size out.

CDR3aa | CDR3nt | abundance | v_gene | d_gene | j_gene
CASSSGQGAFYEQYF | TGTGCCAGCAGCTCCGGACAGGGGGCCTTTTACGAGCAGTACTTC | few | TRBV7-7 | TRBD1 | TRBJ2-7
CASSLASGPQGTDTQYF | TGTGCCAGCAGCTTGGCTAGCGGACCCCAGGGCACAGATACGCAGTATTTT | . | TRBV13 | TRBD2 | TRBJ2-3
CASSQVQGIDEQYF | TGTGCCAGCAGCCAAGTGCAGGGAATCGACGAGCAGTACTTC | few | TRBV4-2 | . | TRBJ2-7
CASSSLGFTGEDGYTF | TGTGCCAGCAGCTCCCTGGGTTTTACAGGGGAGGATGGCTACACCTTC | . | TRBV5-4 | TRBD1 | TRBJ1-2
CSVDTENTEAFF | TGCAGCGTTGATACGGAGAACACTGAAGCTTTCTTT | once | TRBV29-1 | . | TRBJ1-1
CASSGGLANTGELFF | TGTGCCAGCAGCGGTGGACTAGCGAACACCGGGGAGCTGTTTTTT | . | TRBV5-4 | TRBD2 | TRBJ2-2
CASSWGEGGEQFF | TGCGCCAGCAGCTGGGGGGAAGGGGGTGAGCAGTTCTTC | . | TRBV5-1 | . | TRBJ2-1
CASSLYGVGGDSPLHF | TGTGCCAGCAGTTTATATGGGGTTGGGGGGGATTCACCCCTCCACTTT | . | TRBV27 | . | TRBJ1-6
CASSREGAGAGGSYEQYF | TGTGCCAGCAGCCGGGAGGGAGCGGGGGCGGGCGGCTCCTACGAGCAGTACTTC | . | TRBV7-8 | TRBD2 | TRBJ2-7
CASRTVNSPLHF | TGCGCCAGCAGGACTGTTAATTCACCCCTCCACTTT | . | TRBV4-1 | . | TRBJ1-6
CASSLDSDSHYEQYF | TGCGCCAGCAGCTTGGATTCTGACTCCCACTACGAGCAGTACTTC | once | TRBV5-1 | . | TRBJ2-7
CASSLDYSNQPQHF | TGCGCCAGCAGCTTGGACTATAGCAATCAGCCCCAGCATTTT | . | TRBV5-1 | . | TRBJ1-5
CASSQGFFPIKTQYF | TGTGCCAGCAGCCAAGGGTTCTTTCCGATAAAGACCCAGTACTTC | . | TRBV14 | . | TRBJ2-5
CSVSGTSGGVVYNEQFF | TGCAGCGTGAGCGGGACTAGCGGAGGGGTGGTCTACAATGAGCAGTTCTTC | . | TRBV29-1 | TRBD2 | TRBJ2-1
CASSPTTGVYEQYF | TGTGCCAGCAGCCCGACGACGGGGGTCTACGAGCAGTACTTC | . | TRBV3-1/TRBV3-2 | . | TRBJ2-7
CASSLALAGGNYNEQFF | TGTGCCAGCAGCTTGGCCCTAGCGGGAGGCAACTACAATGAGCAGTTCTTC | once | TRBV5-8 | TRBD2 | TRBJ2-1
CAVGAEGSYEQYF | TGTGCCGTAGGGGCAGAAGGCTCCTACGAGCAGTACTTC | . | TRBV6-5 | . | TRBJ2-7
CASSLETGGAGTGELFF | TGTGCCAGCAGCTTAGAGACTGGGGGGGCGGGCACCGGGGAGCTGTTTTTT | . | TRBV7-8 | . | TRBJ2-2
CASSPRTGDYEQYF | TGTGCCAGCAGCCCCCGCACTGGGGACTACGAGCAGTACTTC | . | TRBV5-4 | . | TRBJ2-7
CAWGRRGGDEKLFF | TGTGCCTGGGGACGACGGGGGGGGGACGAAAAACTGTTTTTT | . | TRBV30 | . | TRBJ1-4
CASSLEGTRGVEQYF | TGTGCCAGCAGCCTAGAAGGGACTAGAGGCGTCGAGCAGTACTTC | once | TRBV7-2 | TRBD2 | TRBJ2-7
CASATGDYGYTF | TGTGCCAGCGCGACAGGGGACTATGGCTACACCTTC | . | TRBV18 | TRBD1 | TRBJ1-2
CASSEVQTYNEQFF | TGTGCCAGCAGTGAAGTCCAGACGTACAATGAGCAGTTCTTC | once | TRBV6-1 | . | TRBJ2-1
CASSQDVIAGRVNEQFF | TGTGCCAGCAGCCAAGATGTGATAGCGGGAAGGGTGAATGAGCAGTTCTTC | . | TRBV3-1/TRBV3-2 | TRBD2 | TRBJ2-1
CASSQGLSTNTGELFF | TGTGCCAGCAGCCAAGGCCTTTCTACAAACACCGGGGAGCTGTTTTTT | . | TRBV3-1/TRBV3-2 | . | TRBJ2-2
CASSLIGQDTEAFF | TGCGCCAGCAGCTTGATCGGGCAGGACACTGAAGCTTTCTTT | once | TRBV5-1 | . | TRBJ1-1
CASSELAGTPYEQYF | TGTGCCAGCAGTGAACTAGCGGGGACCCCCTACGAGCAGTACTTC | . | TRBV6-1 | TRBD2 | TRBJ2-7
CSVDEDSYGYTF | TGCAGCGTTGACGAGGACAGCTATGGCTACACCTTC | once | TRBV29-1 | . | TRBJ1-2
CASSPIAGSQETQYF | TGTGCCAGCTCACCAATAGCGGGGAGCCAAGAGACCCAGTACTTC | few | TRBV18 | TRBD2 | TRBJ2-5
CASKVTVTDTQYF | TGTGCCAGCAAGGTAACAGTCACAGATACGCAGTATTTT | few | TRBV28 | . | TRBJ2-3
CSVEAGRKLFF | TGCAGCGTTGAAGCTGGACGTAAACTGTTTTTT | . | TRBV29-1 | . | TRBJ1-4
CASSQQGGYEQYF | TGTGCCAGCAGCCAGCAGGGAGGCTACGAGCAGTACTTC | few | TRBV5-8 | . | TRBJ2-7
CASSSDRGHGYTF | TGTGCCAGCAGTTCGGACAGGGGGCACGGCTACACCTTC | . | TRBV6-2/TRBV6-3 | TRBD1 | TRBJ1-2
CASSRRGRGGLNEQFF | TGTGCCAGCAGCCGTAGGGGTCGGGGGGGCCTCAATGAGCAGTTCTTC | . | TRBV3-1/TRBV3-2 | TRBD2 | TRBJ2-1
CASSSNGGDEQYF | TGTGCCAGCAGCTCAAATGGGGGGGACGAGCAGTACTTC | . | TRBV7-9 | TRBD2 | TRBJ2-7
CASSLEGTDTQYF | TGTGCCAGCAGCTTAGAGGGCACAGATACGCAGTATTTT | . | TRBV7-9 | . | TRBJ2-3
CASSQDSGGAYNEQFF | TGTGCCAGCAGCCAAGATAGCGGGGGGGCCTACAATGAGCAGTTCTTC | . | TRBV4-2 | TRBD2 | TRBJ2-1
CASSLVKIEGVQLFF | TGTGCCAGCAGCTTAGTTAAGATAGAAGGAGTACAACTGTTTTTT | . | TRBV7-2 | . | TRBJ1-4
CASSAGGASIAQYF | TGTGCCAGCAGCGCAGGGGGGGCGAGTATAGCGCAGTATTTT | . | TRBV9 | . | TRBJ2-3
CASSSESYNEQFF | TGTGCCAGCAGTTCAGAATCCTACAATGAGCAGTTCTTC | . | TRBV12-3/TRBV12-4 | . | TRBJ2-1
CASSPTLAGEGNEQFF | TGTGCCAGTAGTCCAACCCTAGCGGGGGAGGGCAATGAGCAGTTCTTC | . | TRBV19 | TRBD2 | TRBJ2-1
CASSSRLGRRLNYEQYF | TGCGCCAGCAGTTCACGGCTGGGGAGGAGGTTGAATTACGAGCAGTACTTC | . | TRBV5-1 | . | TRBJ2-7
CASSEGGRAYEQYF | TGTGCCAGCAGTGAAGGGGGCCGTGCGTACGAGCAGTACTTC | . | TRBV25-1 | . | TRBJ2-7
CASSQDRVETQYF | TGTGCCAGCAGCCAGGACAGGGTAGAGACCCAGTACTTC | once | TRBV5-5 | TRBD1 | TRBJ2-5
CASSKVWRVGSQDTQYF | TGTGCCAGCAGCAAAGTTTGGCGGGTCGGGAGTCAAGATACGCAGTATTTT | . | TRBV21-1 | . | TRBJ2-3
CATSDPGRTGELFF | TGTGCCACCAGTGATCCCGGCCGGACCGGGGAGCTGTTTTTT | . | TRBV24-1 | . | TRBJ2-2
CASSQGGTRYTGELFF | TGTGCCAGCAGCCAGGGGGGGACTAGATACACCGGGGAGCTGTTTTTT | . | TRBV3-1/TRBV3-2 | TRBD2 | TRBJ2-2
CASSLSGSPKAFF | TGTGCCAGCAGCTTGTCCGGGTCCCCGAAAGCTTTCTTT | . | TRBV5-5 | . | TRBJ1-1
CASSQGTGGNEQFF | TGCGCCAGCAGCCAAGGGACAGGGGGTAATGAGCAGTTCTTC | . | TRBV5-1 | TRBD1 | TRBJ2-1
CASSQTSAGEETQYF | TGCGCCAGCAGCCAAACGTCTGCAGGGGAGGAGACCCAGTACTTC | . | TRBV4-1 | . | TRBJ2-5
CASSQLGGRGGTDTQYF | TGTGCCAGCAGCCAGTTGGGCGGGAGAGGGGGCACAGATACGCAGTATTTT | . | TRBV3-1/TRBV3-2 | TRBD2 | TRBJ2-3
CASSRGGYNEQYF | TGTGCCAGCAGTCGCGGGGGATATAACGAGCAGTACTTC | . | TRBV10-3 | TRBD2 | TRBJ2-7
CASSLAEAMNTEAFF | TGTGCCAGCAGCTTGGCGGAGGCAATGAACACTGAAGCTTTCTTT | . | TRBV5-4 | . | TRBJ1-1
CASSEGLPYEQYF | TGTGCCAGCAGTGAAGGACTTCCCTACGAGCAGTACTTC | . | TRBV6-1 | . | TRBJ2-7
CASSVAGWEVAEAFF | TGTGCCAGCAGCGTAGCGGGGTGGGAGGTCGCTGAAGCTTTCTTT | few | TRBV9 | . | TRBJ1-1
CASSQEGQGGEALHF | TGCGCCAGCAGCCAAGAGGGGCAGGGGGGGGAGGCCCTCCACTTT | . | TRBV4-1 | TRBD1 | TRBJ1-6
CASSQVSRGSSYNSPLHF | TGTGCCAGCAGCCAAGTCTCTCGGGGGAGCTCCTATAATTCACCCCTCCACTTT | . | TRBV3-1/TRBV3-2 | . | TRBJ1-6
CAISESLAEATDTQYF | TGTGCCATCAGTGAGTCCCTAGCGGAAGCCACAGATACGCAGTATTTT | . | TRBV10-3 | TRBD2 | TRBJ2-3
CASMDRGLSYNEQFF | TGTGCCTCTATGGATCGGGGGCTCTCCTACAATGAGCAGTTCTTC | . | TRBV30 | . | TRBJ2-1